This TCR beta chain is drawn from a study of CD8 T cells in Susac syndrome. Reverse transcription used roughly 0.45 to 1 ug RNA and random hexamers. TCRdb used MiXCR to reprocess the immunoSEQ multiplex PCR reads, holding one entry per CDR3 protein. Here the sample spans 150,000 to 200,000 distinct CDR3 sequences, roughly 94% being singletons. The sequence derives from a human donor with multiple sclerosis. Material: CD4+ T cells from PBMCs.

In DNA, the CDR3 is TGTGCCAGCTCCTCCAGGGGCGATAGCAATCAGCCCCAGCATTTT. Protein sequence: CASSSRGDSNQPQHF. This chain links TRBV18 with TRBJ1-5, with D possibly TRBD1 on 6 matching bases. CDR1 is KGHSH and CDR2 is LQKENI in the germline V gene. The CDR3 consists of 15 residues. Trimming pared 6 bases from V and 0 bases from J, leaving 12 bases between. Looking up the rest from reference TRBV18 and TRBJ1-5 gives the full variable domain: NAGVMQNPRHLVRRRGQEARLRCSPMKGHSHVYWYRQLPEEGLKFMVYLQKENIIDESGMPKERFSAEFPKEGPSILRIQQVVRGDSAAYFCASSSRGDSNQPQHFGDGTRLSIL.